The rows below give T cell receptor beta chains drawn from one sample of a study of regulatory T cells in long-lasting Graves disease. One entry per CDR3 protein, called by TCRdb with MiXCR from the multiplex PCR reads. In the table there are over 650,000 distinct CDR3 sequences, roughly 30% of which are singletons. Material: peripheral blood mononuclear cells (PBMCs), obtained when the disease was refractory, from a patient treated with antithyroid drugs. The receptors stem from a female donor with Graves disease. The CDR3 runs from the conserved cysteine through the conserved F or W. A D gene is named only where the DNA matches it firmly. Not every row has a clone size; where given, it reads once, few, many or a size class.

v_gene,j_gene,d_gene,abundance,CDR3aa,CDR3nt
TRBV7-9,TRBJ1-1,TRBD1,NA,CASSGGDRGQSEAFF,TGTGCCAGCAGCGGGGGGGACAGGGGGCAATCTGAAGCTTTCTTT
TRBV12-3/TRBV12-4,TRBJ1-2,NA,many,CASSSRQTSNYGYTF,TGTGCCAGCAGTTCGCGACAGACCTCTAACTATGGCTACACCTTC
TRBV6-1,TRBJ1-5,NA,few,CASRAGDLRNQPQHF,TGTGCCAGCCGGGCAGGGGATCTACGCAATCAGCCCCAGCATTTT
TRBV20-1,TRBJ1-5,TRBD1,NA,CSANTRDRVRNQPQHF,TGCAGTGCGAACACCCGGGACAGGGTAAGGAATCAGCCCCAGCATTTT
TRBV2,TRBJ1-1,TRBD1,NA,CASGRGLAEAFF,TGTGCCAGCGGCAGGGGGTTGGCTGAAGCTTTCTTT
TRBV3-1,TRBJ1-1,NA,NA,CASSPPGPTARTEAFF,TGTGCCAGCAGCCCGCCGGGACCGACGGCGCGCACTGAAGCTTTCTTT
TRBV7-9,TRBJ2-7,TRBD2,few,CASSLGTSGRAGQEQYF,TGTGCCAGCAGCTTAGGGACTAGCGGGAGAGCTGGGCAGGAGCAGTACTTC
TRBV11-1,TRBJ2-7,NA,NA,CASSSTFQGSQYF,TGTGCCAGCAGCTCGACCTTCCAGGGATCGCAGTACTTC
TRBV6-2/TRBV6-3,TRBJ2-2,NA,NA,CASSVRRGNTGELFF,TGCGCCAGCAGTGTACGAAGGGGGAACACCGGGGAGCTGTTTTTT
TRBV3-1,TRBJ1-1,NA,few,CASSQESLNTEAFF,TGTGCCAGCAGCCAAGAGTCGTTAAACACTGAAGCTTTCTTT
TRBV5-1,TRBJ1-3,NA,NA,CASRTTSSGNTIYF,TGCGCCAGCAGGACGACTAGCTCTGGAAACACCATATATTTT
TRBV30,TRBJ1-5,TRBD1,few,CAWRQGLNQPQHF,TGTGCCTGGCGACAGGGTCTCAATCAGCCCCAGCATTTT
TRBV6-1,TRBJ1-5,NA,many,CASSEGTVAQPQHF,TGTGCCAGCAGTGAAGGGACAGTGGCTCAGCCCCAGCATTTT
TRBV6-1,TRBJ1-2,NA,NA,CASKGWARGFRYGYTF,TGTGCCAGCAAGGGGTGGGCTCGGGGCTTTCGTTATGGCTACACCTTC
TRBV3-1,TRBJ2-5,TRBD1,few,CASSQDIQGADETQYF,TGTGCCAGCAGCCAAGACATACAGGGGGCGGATGAGACCCAGTACTTC